This T cell receptor (beta chain) was recovered during a study of control samples from healthy donors and cancer patients. Measured with immunoSEQ multiplex PCR; TCRdb has only the in-frame clones, and not every one. The sample carries about 70,000 clones, about 95% recorded once. CDR1 and CDR2 from the germline V gene are MNHEY and SVGAGI. The CDR3 spans 15 residues. V usage is TRBV6-5 and J usage is TRBJ2-7; D is perhaps TRBD1 or TRBD2 (5 bases each). The receptor comes from a woman aged 25 to 39 in good health. Sequenced: blood. CDR3 sequence (DNA): TGTGCCAGCACAGCCTCGGGGCCAAGCTCCCACGAGCAGTACGTC. Amino acid sequence: CASTASGPSSHEQYV.